This paragraph reports one T cell receptor (beta chain). CDR3 length equals 15 residues. The junction had 4 bases not matched to a gene; V was cut back by 7 bases and J by 0 bases. Germline lookup yields CDR1 MNHNS and CDR2 SASEGT. The data derive from a study of cytomegalovirus exposure and HLA in healthy donors. The PCR ran on 60 Vbeta and 13 Jbeta primers. The method was immunoSEQ multiplex PCR; TCRdb's version includes in-frame clones alone and lacks a portion of them. Of some 160,000 clones in the sample, about 74% are singletons; the top ten hold under 2%. The V and J genes are TRBV6-1 and TRBJ2-7, with 12 bases lining up with TRBD2. The sequence came from a woman in her forties in good health and CMV-seronegative. Sequencing was carried out using PBMCs. The CDR3 nucleotides are TGTGCCAGCATCCGGACTAGCGGGGCCTCCTACGAGCAGTACTTC. It yields the protein CASIRTSGASYEQYF.